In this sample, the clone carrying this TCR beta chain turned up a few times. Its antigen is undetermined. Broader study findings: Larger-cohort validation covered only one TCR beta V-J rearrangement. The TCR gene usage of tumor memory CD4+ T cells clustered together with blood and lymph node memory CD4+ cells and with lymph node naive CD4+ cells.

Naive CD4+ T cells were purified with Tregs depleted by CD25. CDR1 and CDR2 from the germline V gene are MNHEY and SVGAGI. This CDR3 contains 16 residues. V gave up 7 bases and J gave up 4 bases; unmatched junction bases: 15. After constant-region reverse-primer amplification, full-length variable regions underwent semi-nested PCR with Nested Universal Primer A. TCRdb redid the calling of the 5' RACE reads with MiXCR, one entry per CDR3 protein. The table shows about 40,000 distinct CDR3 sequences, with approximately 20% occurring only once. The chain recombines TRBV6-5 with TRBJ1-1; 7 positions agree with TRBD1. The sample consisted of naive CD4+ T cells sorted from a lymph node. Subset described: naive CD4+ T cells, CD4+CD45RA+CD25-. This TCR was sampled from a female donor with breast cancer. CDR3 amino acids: CASTDPGGAYGTEAFF. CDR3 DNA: TGTGCCAGCACCGACCCAGGGGGAGCGTATGGCACTGAAGCTTTCTTT.